This TCR beta chain was obtained from a study of neurological immune-mediated disorders. Study findings and constraints: CDR3 amino acid sequences found in expanded clones were never shared across subjects, suggesting private repertoires in all groups.

The cDNA was generated through 5'RACE incorporating 10-nucleotide random UMIs. Every sequencing run generated in excess of 160 million TCR-beta sequences. These sequences covered 15-18 subjects. TCRdb reprocessed the 5' RACE reads with MiXCR, giving one entry per CDR3 protein. The sample includes around 33,000 distinct CDR3 sequences, around 25% of them seen just once. This clonotype was counted ten times or more. What it recognizes is unknown. Sorted libraries were made with about a million CD4+ or CD8+ T cells. This receptor was identified in a man aged 45-60 years with HTLV-1-associated myelopathy (HAM/TSP). The sequenced material came from CD4+ T cells from blood.

Written as DNA, the CDR3 is TGTGCCAGCAGCCGCGAGCGGGGGACTGAGCAGTTCTTC. Translating it yields CASSRERGTEQFF. The gene calls are TRBV7-3 and TRBJ2-1; TRBD2 aligns across 8 bases. The junction had 6 bases not matched to a gene; V was cut back by 5 bases and J by 9 bases. Germline CDR1 SGHTA, CDR2 FQGTGA. This CDR3 has 13 residues.